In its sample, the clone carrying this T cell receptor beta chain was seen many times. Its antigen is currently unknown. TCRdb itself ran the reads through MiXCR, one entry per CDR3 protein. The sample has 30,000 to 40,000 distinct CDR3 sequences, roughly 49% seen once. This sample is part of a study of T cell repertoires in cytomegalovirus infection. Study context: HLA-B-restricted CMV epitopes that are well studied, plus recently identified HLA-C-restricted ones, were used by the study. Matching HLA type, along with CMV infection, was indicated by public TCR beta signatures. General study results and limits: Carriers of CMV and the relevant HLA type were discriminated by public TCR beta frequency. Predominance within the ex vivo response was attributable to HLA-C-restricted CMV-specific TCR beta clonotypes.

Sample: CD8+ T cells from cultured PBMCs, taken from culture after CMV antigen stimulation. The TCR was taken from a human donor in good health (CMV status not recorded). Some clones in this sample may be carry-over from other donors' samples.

CDR3 in DNA: TGTGCCAGCAGCTTTGTCTCCTACAATGAGCAGTTCTTC. Protein: CASSFVSYNEQFF. The chain carries TRBV7-2 and TRBJ2-1, with D hard to call. CDR1 is SGHTA, CDR2 FQGNSA, per germline. The CDR3 totals 13 residues. V lost 3 bases and J lost 0, with 3 bases in between.